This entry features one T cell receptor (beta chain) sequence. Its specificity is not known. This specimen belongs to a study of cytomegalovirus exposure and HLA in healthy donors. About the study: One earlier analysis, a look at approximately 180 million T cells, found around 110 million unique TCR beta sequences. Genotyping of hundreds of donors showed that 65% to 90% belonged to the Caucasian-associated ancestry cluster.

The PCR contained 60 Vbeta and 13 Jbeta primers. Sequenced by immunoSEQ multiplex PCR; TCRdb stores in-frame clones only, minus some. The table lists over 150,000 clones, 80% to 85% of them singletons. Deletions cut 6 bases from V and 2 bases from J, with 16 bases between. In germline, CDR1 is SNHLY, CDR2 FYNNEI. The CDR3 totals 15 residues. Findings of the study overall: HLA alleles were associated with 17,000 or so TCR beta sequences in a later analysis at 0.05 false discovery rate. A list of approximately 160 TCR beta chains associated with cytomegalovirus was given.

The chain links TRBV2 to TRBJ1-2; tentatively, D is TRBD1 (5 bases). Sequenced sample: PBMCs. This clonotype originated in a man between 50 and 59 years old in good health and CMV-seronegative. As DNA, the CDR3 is TGTGCCAGCAGCCCAGGGAGGGGAGGAAACTATGGCTACACCTTC. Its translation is CASSPGRGGNYGYTF. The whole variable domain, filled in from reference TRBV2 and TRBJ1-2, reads EPEVTQTPSHQVTQMGQEVILRCVPISNHLYFYWYRQILGQKVEFLVSFYNNEISEKSEIFDDQFSVERPDGSNFTLKIRSTKLEDSAMYFCASSPGRGGNYGYTFGSGTRLTVV.